This note documents a single TCR beta chain sequence. This CDR3 contains 19 residues. Germline CDR1 and CDR2: SGHRS and YFSETQ. The trim removed 4 bases at V and 0 bases at J, leaving 11 bases unmatched. The data stem from a study of blood T cell repertoires in COVID-19. Study-wide context: Some COVID-19 samples were acute and others convalescent; all came from the United States, Italy and Spain. From T cells, B-cell-depleted T cells, or PBMCs came the material, which was cDNA or gDNA.

In the original processing: Quantification of nucleated cells was approximated via reference gene primer amplification. Method: immunoSEQ multiplex PCR; TCRdb's copy keeps in-frame clones and lacks some. From that table come the V and J calls and clone size; the DNA was used to work out D and trimming. The data show roughly 140,000 clones, with roughly 85% seen just once and roughly 2.9% held by the top ten. The chain links TRBV5-1 to TRBJ1-6; 9 nucleotides align to TRBD1. The sequenced material came from peripheral blood. This TCR came from a man aged 50-59 years with acute or convalescent COVID-19. CDR3 sequence reads: CASSPNSGTGSSYNSPLHF. CDR3 coding DNA: TGCGCCAGCAGCCCGAATTCCGGGACAGGGAGCTCCTATAATTCACCCCTCCACTTT.